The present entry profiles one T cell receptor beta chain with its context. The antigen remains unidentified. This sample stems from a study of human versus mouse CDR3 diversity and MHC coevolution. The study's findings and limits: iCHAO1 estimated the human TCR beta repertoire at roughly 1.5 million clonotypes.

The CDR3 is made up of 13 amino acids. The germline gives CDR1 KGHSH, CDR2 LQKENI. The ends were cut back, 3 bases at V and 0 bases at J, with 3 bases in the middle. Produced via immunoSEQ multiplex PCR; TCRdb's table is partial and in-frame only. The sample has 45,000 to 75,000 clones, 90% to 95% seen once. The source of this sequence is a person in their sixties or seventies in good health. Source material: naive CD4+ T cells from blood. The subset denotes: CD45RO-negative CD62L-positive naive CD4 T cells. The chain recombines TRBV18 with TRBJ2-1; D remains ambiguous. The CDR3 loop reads CASSPSSYNEQFF. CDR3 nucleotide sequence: TGTGCCAGCTCACCTAGCTCCTACAATGAGCAGTTCTTC.